This T cell receptor beta chain was retrieved from a study of neurological immune-mediated disorders. The cDNA was produced through 5'RACE with 10-nucleotide random UMIs. TCRdb re-called the 5' RACE reads with MiXCR, one entry per CDR3 protein. The sample lists approximately 46,000 distinct CDR3 sequences, 9% to 10% occurring once. This clonotype has a count of ten or more. No antigen is known for it. Study outcomes and limitations: Private repertoires in all groups were suggested by the absence of shared CDR3 amino acid sequences among expanded clones across subjects. HTLV-1-associated myelopathy showed the most TCR clonal expansion; multiple sclerosis the least, below healthy controls.

The CDR3 extends over 13 amino acids. CDR1 is PRHDT and CDR2 is FYEKMQ in the germline V gene (reference sequence). Trimming stripped 5 bases from V and 1 base from J, with 8 bases between. As for time point: longitudinal time-point 1 (baseline). Source material was 2 million unsorted PBMCs, stored at -80 °C in RNAlater. The sequencing sample was made of PBMCs. The V call is TRBV13, the J call TRBJ2-5; TRBD1 might be the D (5 bases). This sequence originates from a woman between 40 and 55 years old in good health. The CDR3 DNA follows: TGTGCCAGCAGCCAGGGCCCCCAAGAGACCCAGTACTTC. It codes for CASSQGPQETQYF.